This is a list of T cell receptor beta chains from one sample in a study of shared clonotypes between healthy human individuals. Sequencing was performed with immunoSEQ multiplex PCR; in TCRdb, only in-frame clones are kept and a portion is missing. This sample has about 800,000 clones, with about 96% found just once. The sample was naive CD8+ T cells sorted from blood. The receptors were gathered from a man aged 25 to 40 in good health. The CDR3 runs from the conserved cysteine through the conserved F or W. A D gene is named only where the DNA matches it firmly. Size values are once, few and many counts, or a class for expanded clones, and some rows have none.

J gene | CDR3 length | clone size | D gene | V gene | CDR3 protein | CDR3 DNA
TRBJ2-7 | 18 | NA | TRBD2 | TRBV7-9 | CASSSTGLAGAKSYEQYF | TGTGCCAGCAGCTCCACAGGACTAGCGGGAGCAAAGTCCTACGAGCAGTACTTC
TRBJ2-1 | 13 | NA | NA | TRBV5-4 | CASSLVVHNEQFF | TGTGCCAGCAGCTTGGTGGTCCACAATGAGCAGTTCTTC
TRBJ2-7 | 16 | NA | TRBD1 | TRBV11-1 | CASSFLQGVFSDEQYF | TGTGCCAGCAGCTTCCTACAGGGGGTCTTCAGTGACGAGCAGTACTTC
TRBJ2-4 | 14 | NA | NA | TRBV5-1 | CASRALKVGNIQYF | TGCGCCAGCAGAGCCCTGAAGGTGGGAAACATTCAGTACTTC
TRBJ2-3 | 16 | NA | TRBD2 | TRBV13 | CASSDPGRERTDTQYF | TGTGCCAGCAGCGACCCCGGGAGGGAGCGCACAGATACGCAGTATTTT
TRBJ2-7 | 14 | NA | TRBD1 | TRBV28 | CASSWGTGFHEQYF | TGTGCCAGCAGCTGGGGGACAGGTTTCCACGAGCAGTACTTC
TRBJ2-5 | 14 | NA | TRBD2 | TRBV7-9 | CASSPGRASWTQYF | TGTGCCAGCAGCCCGGGGAGGGCCTCGTGGACCCAGTACTTC
TRBJ2-7 | 14 | NA | NA | TRBV7-8 | CASSPEGPFYEQYF | TGTGCCAGCAGCCCCGAAGGACCTTTCTACGAGCAGTACTTC
TRBJ2-3 | 14 | NA | NA | TRBV14 | CASSHFREPDTQYF | TGTGCCAGCAGCCATTTCCGGGAGCCAGATACGCAGTATTTT
TRBJ1-4 | 15 | NA | TRBD1 | TRBV5-4 | CASSDRGQGNEKLFF | TGTGCCAGCAGCGACAGGGGGCAGGGTAATGAAAAACTGTTTTTT
TRBJ2-7 | 14 | NA | NA | TRBV5-1 | CASSIAGNYYEQYF | TGCGCCAGCAGCATCGCCGGGAACTACTACGAGCAGTACTTC
TRBJ2-7 | 15 | NA | TRBD1 | TRBV5-1 | CASSPAGTGVYEQYF | TGCGCCAGCAGCCCTGCCGGGACAGGAGTCTACGAGCAGTACTTC
TRBJ2-1 | 13 | NA | TRBD2 | TRBV29-1 | CSVLAGAYNEQFF | TGCAGCGTCTTAGCGGGAGCCTACAATGAGCAGTTCTTC
TRBJ2-1 | 12 | NA | NA | TRBV11-2 | CASSPGVDEQFF | TGTGCCAGCAGCCCAGGGGTCGATGAGCAGTTCTTC
TRBJ2-7 | 13 | NA | TRBD1 | TRBV7-2 | CASSSMTGLEQYF | TGTGCCAGCAGCTCTATGACAGGGTTGGAGCAGTACTTC
TRBJ2-3 | 14 | NA | TRBD2 | TRBV7-3 | CASSPSGYTDTQYF | TGTGCCAGCAGCCCTAGCGGGTACACAGATACGCAGTATTTT
TRBJ2-7 | 16 | NA | NA | TRBV11-2 | CASSFTSLGGSYEQYF | TGTGCCAGCAGCTTCACGAGCCTTGGGGGATCCTACGAGCAGTACTTC
TRBJ2-7 | 15 | NA | TRBD2 | TRBV7-9 | CASSILAGGPYEQYF | TGTGCCAGCAGCATACTAGCGGGAGGACCCTACGAGCAGTACTTC
TRBJ2-3 | 14 | NA | NA | TRBV7-8 | CASSLVSGADTQYF | TGTGCCAGCAGCTTAGTCTCGGGGGCAGATACGCAGTATTTT
TRBJ2-7 | 16 | NA | TRBD2 | TRBV11-2 | CASSLPAGLGSDEQYF | TGTGCCAGCAGCCTCCCAGCGGGACTAGGGTCAGACGAGCAGTACTTC
TRBJ1-2 | 14 | NA | TRBD1 | TRBV15 | CATSPVGQGYGYTF | TGTGCCACCAGCCCAGTGGGACAGGGATATGGCTACACCTTC
TRBJ1-3 | 17 | NA | NA | TRBV29-1 | CSVEDWGTTVSGNTIYF | TGCAGCGTTGAAGATTGGGGGACGACGGTCTCTGGAAACACCATATATTTT
TRBJ2-1 | 13 | NA | NA | TRBV6-1 | CASLDYSYNEQFF | TGTGCCAGCTTAGATTACTCCTACAATGAGCAGTTCTTC
TRBJ2-5 | 13 | NA | NA | TRBV13 | CASSLMAQETQYF | TGTGCCAGCAGCTTAATGGCCCAAGAGACCCAGTACTTC
TRBJ2-5 | 14 | NA | NA | TRBV11-2 | CASSFHFGEETQYF | TGTGCCAGCAGCTTCCATTTCGGGGAAGAGACCCAGTACTTC
TRBJ2-7 | 11 | NA | NA | TRBV5-1 | CASSADYEQYF | TGCGCCAGCAGCGCAGACTACGAGCAGTACTTC
TRBJ2-1 | 16 | NA | NA | TRBV5-4 | CASSLGSKSSYNEQFF | TGTGCCAGCAGCCTAGGATCGAAGAGCTCCTACAATGAGCAGTTCTTC
TRBJ2-3 | 17 | NA | TRBD2 | TRBV11-2 | CASSSGLVGLRADTQYF | TGTGCCAGCAGCTCGGGACTAGTGGGGCTACGAGCAGATACGCAGTATTTT
TRBJ2-7 | 13 | NA | NA | TRBV10-3 | CAISEGFSYEQYF | TGTGCCATCAGTGAGGGGTTTTCCTACGAGCAGTACTTC
TRBJ1-5 | 15 | NA | NA | TRBV28 | CASSLQGSFRQPQHF | TGTGCCAGCAGTTTACAGGGTAGTTTTCGTCAGCCCCAGCATTTT
TRBJ1-4 | 14 | NA | TRBD1 | TRBV11-2 | CASSSGQGGEKLFF | TGTGCCAGCAGCTCGGGACAGGGTGGAGAAAAACTGTTTTTT
TRBJ2-3 | 13 | NA | TRBD2 | TRBV29-1 | CSVERENSDTQYF | TGCAGCGTTGAGCGGGAGAACTCAGATACGCAGTATTTT
TRBJ2-2 | 16 | NA | TRBD2 | TRBV5-1 | CASSGPASGIWGELFF | TGCGCCAGCAGCGGGCCGGCTAGCGGGATCTGGGGGGAGCTGTTTTTT
TRBJ2-5 | 15 | NA | NA | TRBV7-8 | CASSSLAGQQETQYF | TGTGCCAGCAGCTCTCTCGCGGGACAGCAAGAGACCCAGTACTTC
TRBJ2-7 | 15 | NA | TRBD2 | TRBV7-8 | CASSFGAGGPYEQYF | TGTGCCAGCAGCTTTGGGGCGGGAGGTCCCTACGAGCAGTACTTC
TRBJ2-1 | 13 | NA | NA | TRBV7-7 | CASSSAVRDEQFF | TGTGCCAGCAGCTCAGCGGTGAGGGATGAGCAGTTCTTC
TRBJ2-1 | 14 | few | TRBD2 | TRBV2 | CASRIGTTYNEQFF | TGTGCCAGCAGGATAGGGACTACCTACAATGAGCAGTTCTTC
TRBJ2-7 | 13 | NA | NA | TRBV25-1 | CASSDRYSYEQYF | TGTGCCAGCAGTGATCGGTACAGCTACGAGCAGTACTTC
TRBJ2-7 | 17 | once | TRBD2 | TRBV5-1 | CASSWGNTRDYSYEQYF | TGCGCCAGCAGCTGGGGCAACACCCGGGACTACTCCTACGAGCAGTACTTC
TRBJ2-1 | 16 | once | TRBD2 | TRBV7-6 | CASSPGEGFSYNEQFF | TGTGCCAGCAGCCCCGGGGAGGGCTTCTCCTACAATGAGCAGTTCTTC
TRBJ2-1 | 12 | once | NA | TRBV7-9 | CASSLGANEQFF | TGTGCCAGCAGCTTAGGCGCAAATGAGCAGTTCTTC
TRBJ2-5 | 14 | NA | TRBD1 | TRBV7-2 | CASSLDRGYGTQYF | TGTGCCAGCAGCCTGGACAGGGGTTACGGGACCCAGTACTTC
TRBJ2-7 | 16 | once | NA | TRBV18 | CASSPPPGARDYEQYF | TGTGCCAGCTCACCACCGCCGGGGGCGCGGGACTACGAGCAGTACTTC
TRBJ2-3 | 14 | NA | NA | TRBV7-2 | CASSLPGFTDTQYF | TGTGCCAGCAGCTTACCAGGATTCACAGATACGCAGTATTTT
TRBJ2-1 | 14 | NA | NA | TRBV9 | CASSSGDSYNEQFF | TGTGCCAGCAGCAGTGGGGACTCCTACAATGAGCAGTTCTTC
TRBJ2-1 | 12 | NA | NA | TRBV9 | CASSARGDEQFF | TGTGCCAGCAGCGCGAGAGGGGATGAGCAGTTCTTC
TRBJ2-1 | 13 | NA | NA | TRBV7-9 | CASTVRLNGEQFF | TGTGCCAGCACCGTCCGCCTAAATGGGGAGCAGTTCTTC
TRBJ1-2 | 13 | NA | NA | TRBV27 | CASRGGSIYGYTF | TGTGCCAGCCGGGGGGGTAGTATCTATGGCTACACCTTC
TRBJ2-7 | 16 | NA | NA | TRBV21-1 | CASRFLWEGRPYEQYF | TGTGCCAGCCGCTTCCTTTGGGAGGGACGCCCCTACGAGCAGTACTTC
TRBJ1-2 | 20 | once | TRBD1 | TRBV7-8 | CASSLVSRLGTGPSVDGYTF | TGTGCCAGCAGCTTAGTTTCGCGATTGGGGACAGGACCGAGTGTTGATGGCTACACCTTC
TRBJ2-7 | 13 | NA | NA | TRBV5-1 | CASSLAMPYEQYF | TGCGCCAGCAGCTTGGCCATGCCCTACGAGCAGTACTTC
TRBJ1-5 | 15 | once | NA | TRBV15 | CATSRDLLSNQPQHF | TGTGCCACCAGCAGAGATCTACTTAGCAATCAGCCCCAGCATTTT
TRBJ2-1 | 15 | NA | NA | TRBV11-2 | CASSLGYTLINEQFF | TGTGCCAGCAGCTTAGGATATACGTTGATCAATGAGCAGTTCTTC
TRBJ2-1 | 18 | NA | TRBD2 | TRBV11-3 | CASSLDSRLAGSYNEQFF | TGTGCCAGCAGCTTAGATAGTCGGCTAGCGGGCTCCTACAATGAGCAGTTCTTC
TRBJ2-7 | 12 | NA | TRBD1 | TRBV10-2 | CASSEGTGEQYF | TGCGCCAGCAGTGAAGGGACAGGCGAGCAGTACTTC
TRBJ2-1 | 14 | NA | NA | TRBV5-1 | CASRLSRAYNEQFF | TGCGCCAGCAGACTCTCTCGGGCTTACAATGAGCAGTTCTTC
TRBJ2-7 | 15 | NA | NA | TRBV7-3 | CASSLNPPGVSEQYF | TGTGCCAGCAGCTTAAACCCTCCCGGGGTAAGCGAGCAGTACTTC
TRBJ2-7 | 17 | NA | TRBD1 | TRBV28 | CASSPNPGQGLWDEQYF | TGTGCCAGCAGTCCAAACCCGGGACAGGGTTTATGGGACGAGCAGTACTTC
TRBJ2-2 | 17 | NA | NA | TRBV5-4 | CASSHNPGAPNTGELFF | TGTGCCAGCAGCCACAACCCAGGGGCTCCGAACACCGGGGAGCTGTTTTTT